These 11 T cell receptor beta chains came from one sample sequenced in a study of tumor and adjacent non-tumor tissue in lung cancer. The library came from three nested PCR rounds adapted from ARM-PCR protocols. Each CDR3 protein is one row after TCRdb ran MiXCR on the multiplex PCR reads. The sample contains 200,000 to 250,000 distinct CDR3 sequences, 71% of which appear only once. No cell sorting was done before RNA was extracted from the tissue. Sequenced input: lung tumor tissue. Receptor source: a man in his 60s with non-small cell lung cancer.

The chain combines TRBV20-1 with TRBJ1-5, with D unresolved. V was shortened by 4 bases and J by 5 bases, with 12 bases between the two germline ends. Germline lookup yields CDR1 DFQATT and CDR2 SNEGSKA (reference sequence). The CDR3 length is 13 residues. CDR3 nucleotides: TGCAGTGCTAATGCGGAGAGGGATCAGCCCCAGCATTTT. Translated: CSANAERDQPQHF.

Remarks on this clonotype: One end of the junction is discordant with germline, which a read error may explain. This chain links TRBV6-1 with TRBJ2-5; D ambiguous. The CDR3 runs 11 residues. Per the germline V gene, CDR1 is MNHNS and CDR2 is SASEGT. The CDR3 DNA follows: TGTGCCAGCAGTGAGGGCGAGACCCGGTACTTC. Translating it yields CASSEGETRYF.

The rearrangement links TRBV19 to TRBJ2-1; 7 nucleotides align to TRBD1. The CDR3 is 13 amino acids. The germline gives CDR1 LNHDA, CDR2 SQIVND (reference sequence). J gave up 4 bases and V 6 bases, and 3 bases lay outside the gene matches. CDR3 region: CASSQDRYNEQFF. CDR3 coding DNA: TGTGCCAGTAGCCAGGACAGGTACAATGAGCAGTTCTTC.

This clonotype appeared a single time. The conserved closing phenylalanine or tryptophan is absent in this CDR3, likely reflecting a read error. The chain joins TRBV6-5 to TRBJ1-2; D not certain. There are 13 residues in the CDR3. V lost 4 bases, J lost 5 bases, and 11 bases lay in between. Germline lookup yields CDR1 MNHEY and CDR2 SVGAGI. CDR3 region: CASSSNPPYGYTL. In DNA form, the CDR3 reads TGTGCCAGCAGTTCCAACCCCCCTTATGGCTACACCTTA.

The genes are TRBV6-2 or TRBV6-3 and TRBJ2-4; 9 bases map to TRBD1. There are 13 residues in the CDR3. The V segment lost 10 bases and the J segment 4 bases; nucleotides outside the gene matches: 5. From germline, CDR1 is MNHEY and CDR2 SVGEGT. The CDR3 sequence: CANKGTGKNIQYF. Written as DNA, the CDR3 is TGTGCCAACAAAGGGACAGGGAAAAACATTCAGTACTTC.

Of note for this clonotype: A read error may account for a junction end that differs from germline. The chain uses TRBV4-3 and TRBJ2-7, with D perhaps matching TRBD2 (6 bases). Germline lookup yields CDR1 LGHNA and CDR2 YSLEER. CDR3 length equals 14 residues. This chain's CDR3 is CANSLWTTSYEQYF. For the CDR3, the DNA is TGCGCCAACAGCCTTTGGACTACCTCCTACGAGCAGTACTTC.

This clonotype was counted once. One junction end disagrees with the germline gene, perhaps due to a read error. The J gene is TRBJ1-3, the V gene TRBV7-9; D remains ambiguous. The germline V gene encodes CDR1 SEHNR and CDR2 FQNEAQ (reference sequence). This CDR3 region has 15 residues. Here the CDR3 DNA reads TGTGCCAACAGCTCCAAGGAGGGAGCTGGAAACACCATATATTTT. It translates to CANSSKEGAGNTIYF.

Note on this clonotype: An end of the junction does not agree with germline; a read error may underlie this. This chain uses TRBV20-1 with TRBJ2-3; 9 bases match TRBD2. The CDR3 sequence is 16 residues long. Germline loops: CDR1 DFQATT, CDR2 SNEGSKA (reference sequence). CDR3 DNA sequence: TGCAGTGCTAGAGATATAGCGGGAGAGAGGACAGATAGGCAGTATTTT. Its translation: CSARDIAGERTDRQYF.

Comment on this clonotype: One junction end does not reproduce the germline sequence, and a read error may be involved. The chain couples TRBV4-1 to TRBJ2-1; maybe TRBD2 (5 bases). Germline V gene lookup returns CDR1 MGHRA and CDR2 YSYEKL. CDR3 size: 14 residues. The CDR3 DNA reads TGTGCCAGCAGCCAAAGAGCGGCTTATATAGCGCAGTTCTTC. The encoded protein is CASSQRAAYIAQFF.

On this clonotype: At one boundary the junction diverges from the germline segment, which might be a read error. The V call is TRBV11-3, the J call TRBJ2-7; D might be TRBD1 (6 bases). Germline loops: CDR1 SGHNT, CDR2 YENEEA. The CDR3 length is 14 residues. The CDR3 is CTSSLGQISYEQHF. CDR3 coding DNA: TGTACCAGCAGCTTAGGACAGATCTCCTACGAGCAGCACTTC.

The sample holds a few counts of this clonotype. The J gene is TRBJ1-1, the V gene TRBV10-1; D ambiguous. The CDR3 extends over 14 amino acids. Germline loops: CDR1 WNHNN, CDR2 SYGVQD (reference sequence). V lost 0 bases and J 4 bases, leaving 9 bases between the germline ends. The CDR3, as DNA: TGCGCCAGCAGTGAGTCCCATCTGGGCACTGAAGCTTTCTTT. This encodes CASSESHLGTEAFF.